The entry that follows covers one T cell receptor (beta chain) sequence. The entry originates in a study of blood T cell repertoires in COVID-19. Study-wide background: COVID-19 samples collected from the United States, Italy and Spain covered acute and convalescent phases. Sources were T cells, B-cell-depleted T cells, or PBMCs; the material itself was cDNA or gDNA.

Original analysis: By means of reference gene primer amplification, nucleated cell counts were estimated. TCRdb's table, derived via immunoSEQ multiplex PCR, lists solely in-frame clones and lacks some. V, J and clone size were drawn from that table, and D and trimming were deduced from the DNA. The table has 250,000 to 300,000 clones, 75% to 90% seen once; the top ten hold around 4.6%. Trimming stripped 6 bases from V and 3 bases from J, with 18 bases between. Per the germline V gene, CDR1 is SNHLY and CDR2 is FYNNEI. The CDR3 consists of 15 residues. The rearrangement uses TRBV2 and TRBJ2-7; D perhaps matches TRBD1 (6 bases). Material: peripheral blood. This receptor was identified in a woman aged 40 to 50 who had recovered from COVID-19. CDR3 coding DNA: TGTGCCAGCAGAGCCGACCAGGGGACGGGCTACGAGCAGTACTTC. This encodes CASRADQGTGYEQYF.